Following are 20 T cell receptor beta chains from one sample sequenced in a study of PD-L1 blockade in urothelial cancer. The assay was immunoSEQ multiplex PCR, and TCRdb's table has in-frame clones only and misses some. The data contain some 43,000 clones, 70% to 90% of them seen just once; the ten biggest clones take up about 16%. Time point: pretreatment peripheral blood. The source material was PBMCs, sampled around atezolizumab (anti-PD-L1) treatment. All receptors come from a man aged 55 to 70 with urothelial cancer.

This chain links TRBV5-1 with TRBJ2-7, with 9 positions matching TRBD1. CDR1 and CDR2 from the germline V gene are SGHRS and YFSETQ. The CDR3 is 14 residues long. V trimming: 4 bases; J trimming: 6 bases; junction bases outside the gene matches: 8. For the CDR3, the DNA is TGCGCCAGCAGCCCAGGACAGGGGACTGGCGAGCAGTACTTC. This sequence encodes CASSPGQGTGEQYF.

The genes are TRBV6-1 and TRBJ2-2; weak D call: TRBD2 (6 bases). From germline, CDR1 is MNHNS and CDR2 SASEGT. V lost 6 bases to trimming and J lost 1 base, with 9 bases between them. The CDR3 consists of 14 residues. As DNA, the CDR3 is TGTGCCAGCAGACGCGGGGAGAACACCGGGGAGCTGTTTTTT. Its protein is CASRRGENTGELFF.

This chain links TRBV6-1 with TRBJ2-7, with D perhaps matching TRBD2 (5 bases). Deletions cut 2 bases from V and 2 bases from J, with 10 bases between. Germline CDR1 reads MNHNS; CDR2 reads SASEGT. The CDR3 covers 14 residues. CDR3 bases: TGTGCCAGCAGTGAAAGGCAGGAGGCCTACGAGCAGTACTTC. Translation gives CASSERQEAYEQYF.

Note on this clone: Other DNA sequences from this sample encode an identical CDR3 as well. The CDR3 DNA is TGTGCCAGCTCACCATCAGGGGGTGGTACTGAAGCTTTCTTT. Translating it yields CASSPSGGGTEAFF. The J gene is TRBJ1-1, the V gene TRBV18; 7 positions agree with TRBD1. CDR3 length: 14 amino acids. Germline CDR1 and CDR2: KGHSH and LQKENI. Unmatched junction bases numbered 5, after V lost 2 bases and J lost 5 bases.

Comment on this clone: This specimen includes other DNA sequences encoding the same CDR3. This chain links TRBV4-3 with TRBJ1-5; no reliable D call. Germline lookup yields CDR1 LGHNA and CDR2 YSLEER. Trimming pared 0 bases from V and 5 bases from J, leaving 5 bases between. The CDR3 is 13 amino acids. CDR3 loop: CASSQERDQPQHF. The CDR3, as DNA: TGCGCCAGCAGCCAAGAGAGGGATCAGCCCCAGCATTTT.

This clone was picked up one time. The chain recombines TRBV11-2 with TRBJ2-2; maybe TRBD2 (6 bases). Trimming took off 6 bases at V and 0 bases at J, with 8 bases between the two ends. The CDR3 contains 14 residues. The V gene's germline CDR1 is SGHAT and CDR2 FQNNGV. CDR3 protein: CASRRLANTGELFF. In DNA form, the CDR3 reads TGTGCCAGCAGACGACTAGCGAACACCGGGGAGCTGTTTTTT.

The rearrangement uses TRBV7-9 and TRBJ1-1; 7 bases map to TRBD1. Germline V gene sequence: CDR1 SEHNR, CDR2 FQNEAQ (reference sequence). The trim removed 3 bases at V and 3 bases at J, leaving 16 bases unmatched. The CDR3 contains 18 residues. This CDR3 is CASSFRDQRQGMDTEAFF. DNA of the CDR3: TGTGCCAGCAGCTTCCGGGACCAAAGACAGGGTATGGACACTGAAGCTTTCTTT.

The chain has TRBV18 and TRBJ2-7; 11 nucleotides match TRBD2. The CDR3 runs 13 residues. V lost 6 bases to trimming and J lost 4 bases; unmatched junction nucleotides: 2. The germline V gene encodes CDR1 KGHSH and CDR2 LQKENI. Here the CDR3 reads CASSGTSGYEQYF. CDR3 nucleotide sequence: TGTGCCAGCTCCGGGACTAGCGGTTACGAGCAGTACTTC.

The genes are TRBV11-3 and TRBJ1-1, with TRBD1 as a possible D gene (5 bases). CDR1 is SGHNT and CDR2 is YENEEA in the germline V gene. The CDR3 runs 13 residues. V was pared by 5 bases and J by 5 bases, with 12 bases between. As DNA, the CDR3 is TGTGCCAGCAGCCAGGGTGGGGGGACTGAAGCTTTCTTT. The encoded protein is CASSQGGGTEAFF.

This clone was observed once. The identical CDR3 is also encoded by other nucleotide sequences in the sample. The chain couples TRBV20-1 to TRBJ2-7; 9 nucleotides agree with TRBD1. Germline lookup yields CDR1 DFQATT and CDR2 SNEGSKA (reference sequence). There are 11 residues in the CDR3. J gave up 7 bases and V 6 bases, and 4 bases lay outside the gene matches. The CDR3 bases are TGCAGTGCAAGGACAGGGGATGAGCAGTACTTC. As protein: CSARTGDEQYF.

The rearrangement links TRBV4-3 to TRBJ2-3, with no clear D. V was pared by 0 bases and J by 7 bases, with 11 bases between. Germline CDR1 LGHNA, CDR2 YSLEER. This CDR3 contains 14 residues. CDR3 in DNA: TGCGCCAGCAGCCAAGATCCCACAAAATATACGCAGTATTTT. This encodes CASSQDPTKYTQYF.

The table lists this clone with a count of one. The rearrangement joins TRBV7-8 to TRBJ1-1; TRBD1 matches 10 bases. Germline lookup yields CDR1 SGHVS and CDR2 FQNEAQ. The CDR3 has 16 amino acids. The V and J ends lost 1 base and 11 bases, in that order; junction bases with no gene match: 13. In DNA form, the CDR3 reads TGTGCCAGCAGCTTAGAGATAGGGACAGGGGTCCAAGGGGCTTTCTTT. As protein: CASSLEIGTGVQGAFF.

The rearrangement uses TRBV4-3 and TRBJ1-1; D remains unclear. CDR1 is LGHNA, CDR2 YSLEER, per germline. V was shortened by 3 bases and J by 3 bases, with 14 bases between the two germline ends. The CDR3 is 15 amino acids. The CDR3 protein is CASSQDSKVDTEAFF. CDR3 nucleotide sequence: TGCGCCAGCAGCCAGGACTCAAAGGTAGACACTGAAGCTTTCTTT.

The V and J genes are TRBV5-4 and TRBJ2-2; D gene unclear. Germline lookup yields CDR1 SGHNT and CDR2 YYREEE (reference sequence). V was clipped by 0 bases and J by 0 bases, with 6 bases between them. CDR3 length: 15 amino acids. CDR3 protein: CASSLGSANTGELFF. As DNA, the CDR3 is TGTGCCAGCAGCTTGGGAAGCGCGAACACCGGGGAGCTGTTTTTT. Full variable domain (remainder filled in from reference TRBV5-4 and TRBJ2-2): ETGVTQSPTHLIKTRGQQVTLRCSSQSGHNTVSWYQQALGQGPQFIFQYYREEENGRGNFPPRFSGLQFPNYSSELNVNALELDDSALYLCASSLGSANTGELFFGEGSRLTVL.

This chain uses TRBV11-2 with TRBJ2-7; 11 bases map to TRBD1. Per the germline V gene, CDR1 is SGHAT and CDR2 is FQNNGV. CDR3 length: 15 residues. V shed 3 bases, J shed 1 base, and the junction held 2 bases outside the gene matches. The CDR3 DNA follows: TGTGCCAGCAGCTTGGGGACAGGGGGTTCCTACGAGCAGTACTTC. Translated: CASSLGTGGSYEQYF. Full variable domain (rest looked up from reference TRBV11-2 and TRBJ2-7): EAGVAQSPRYKIIEKRQSVAFWCNPISGHATLYWYQQILGQGPKLLIQFQNNGVVDDSQLPKDRFSAERLKGVDSTLKIQPAKLEDSAVYLCASSLGTGGSYEQYFGPGTRLTVT.

The chain employs TRBV5-1 and TRBJ1-3, with 7 bases that match TRBD1. Germline CDR1 is SGHRS and CDR2 is YFSETQ. The CDR3 contains 14 residues. The V segment lost 3 bases and the J segment 4 bases; nucleotides outside the gene matches: 4. The DNA of the CDR3 is TGCGCCAGCAGCTCTCCGGGACAGGGAAACACCATATATTTT. This sequence encodes CASSSPGQGNTIYF.

The DNA of the CDR3 is TGTGCCAGCTCGTCGGGACAGGCGATCTCTGGAAACACCATATATTTT. As protein: CASSSGQAISGNTIYF. The chain is built from TRBV18 and TRBJ1-3, with 8 bases that match TRBD1. Losses at the gene ends were 6 bases for V and 0 bases for J; bases not matched to a gene: 7. Germline V gene sequence: CDR1 KGHSH, CDR2 LQKENI. This CDR3 has 16 residues.

The rearrangement joins TRBV27 to TRBJ1-3, with a possible D match to TRBD1 (6 bases). The germline gives CDR1 MNHEY, CDR2 SMNVEV (reference sequence). CDR3 length: 13 amino acids. V was cut by 4 bases and J by 3 bases, with 7 bases left in between. The CDR3 DNA sequence: TGTGCCAGCAGTTCACAGGGTGGAAACACCATATATTTT. It codes for CASSSQGGNTIYF.

The rearrangement joins TRBV5-1 to TRBJ2-7; TRBD1 agrees at 7 bases. CDR1 is SGHRS, CDR2 YFSETQ, per germline. The CDR3 sequence is 15 residues long. V lost 1 base, J lost 5 bases, and 9 bases stayed unmatched. The DNA for the CDR3 is TGCGCCAGCAGCTTGCTCCGGGGACAGCCGGACGAGCAGTACTTC. It yields the protein CASSLLRGQPDEQYF.

The chain couples TRBV28 to TRBJ1-2; D is ambiguous. From germline, CDR1 is MDHEN and CDR2 SYDVKM. V lost 3 bases and J 1 base, leaving 12 bases between the germline ends. The CDR3 contains 15 residues. This CDR3 reads CASSFGSTDNYGYTF. The CDR3, as DNA: TGTGCCAGCAGTTTTGGGTCCACAGATAACTATGGCTACACCTTC.